This TCR beta chain was captured by sequencing in a study of pediatric ulcerative colitis (dated by TCRdb to between 2018 and 2021). Regarding the study in general: Roughly nine newly diagnosed, treatment-naive pediatric ulcerative colitis patients and four non-IBD control children each provided paired blood and rectal samples. Overall study results and their limits: Compared with controls, ulcerative colitis patients showed significantly higher autologous blood-rectal clonal overlap, a finding that suggests increased T cell trafficking to inflamed tissue. Because repertoires came from total lymphocyte DNA, patterns in rare subsets such as regulatory T cells may not be reflected. Controls, mild-moderate and acute severe colitis patients were separated by rectal repertoire features, and reduced rectal diversity due to clonal expansions was observed in acute severe colitis. For technical reasons, substantially fewer templates were yielded by the blood samples of two patients, and these blood samples were excluded from blood-rectal overlap analysis. The healthy control group was small, with only four individuals. Blood-derived T cells may have been included in the rectal pinch biopsies, particularly in patients with overt colitis. A couple of rectal CDR3 clonotypes were detected in all ulcerative colitis patients and were not detected in any of the controls.

CDR1 SGDLS and CDR2 YYNGEE were looked up in the germline V gene. The CDR3 sequence holds 19 residues, the cysteine and phenylalanine included. The read is trimmed to its CDR3 DNA, 57 bases read in frame from base 1. V ends up 0 bases short and J 5 bases short, with an unmatched junction base count of 11. In regard to this clone: Its antigen is currently not known. Base-call qualities are not available, and no considerably larger clone is one nucleotide away.

Rearranged CDR3 beta regions were amplified from genomic DNA with multiplex V and J primers using the immunoSEQ TRB Survey service. Survey-level sequencing depth of up to 500,000 reads per sample was used to keep depth equal across samples. The libraries were purified, combined into pools and sequenced with Illumina technology. Per the source publication's procedure: Productive clonality, sample overlap, pairwise scatters, CDR3 beta length, V/D/J gene usage and productiveness were assessed with immunoSEQ online tools. Calculated diversity was defined as the number of unique rearrangements divided by total templates times 100, and Shannon and Simpson indices were additionally computed. Z-score normalized data were analyzed by principal component analysis with the R prcomp function and the ggbiplot package. Blood-rectal clonal overlap within each subject was quantified with Morisita's index. The source is immuneACCESS, and TCRdb retained only in-frame sequences with V and J called. Part of the clones is not carried over; for the studies checked, unresolved V genes explain less than half of this, and the remainder is unexplained. V and J calls and clone size are as listed in that table; D and trimming were resolved from the DNA. This sample comprises around 12,000 clones, 70% to 80% of them detected only once. The ten top clones hold roughly 4.5% of the sample.

During colonoscopy, one to two rectal pinch biopsies were obtained for research purposes. The control children had a colonoscopy because IBD was suspected, showed normal endoscopy both macroscopically and histologically, and did not receive an IBD diagnosis during the next year. Rectal biopsies were digested with proteinase K before DNA isolation. The Wizard kit (Promega) was used to extract genomic DNA from the blood and intestinal samples. Sequenced material: gut tissue. The sequence came from a boy between 10 and 17 years old who was a control in a study of pediatric ulcerative colitis. This chain is built from TRBV9 and TRBJ2-3, and 14 junction bases match TRBD2. The CDR3 here reads CASSVDPAGTSGSRDTQYF. The nucleotides are TGTGCCAGCAGCGTAGACCCGGCTGGGACTAGCGGGAGTAGAGATACGCAGTATTTT.